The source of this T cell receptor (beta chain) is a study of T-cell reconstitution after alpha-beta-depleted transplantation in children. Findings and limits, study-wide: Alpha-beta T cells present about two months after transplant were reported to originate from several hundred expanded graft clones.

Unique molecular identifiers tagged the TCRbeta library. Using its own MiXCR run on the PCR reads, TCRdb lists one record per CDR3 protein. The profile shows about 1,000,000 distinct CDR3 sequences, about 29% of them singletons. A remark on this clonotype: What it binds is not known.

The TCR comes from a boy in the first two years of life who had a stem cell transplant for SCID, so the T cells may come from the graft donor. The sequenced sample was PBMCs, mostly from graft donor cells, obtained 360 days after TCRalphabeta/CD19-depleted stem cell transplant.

The CDR3 DNA reads TGTGCCAGCAGCTTGTATCGAGACTACCAAGAGACCCAGTACTTC. Protein: CASSLYRDYQETQYF. This chain uses TRBV5-6 with TRBJ2-5; D is unresolved. With 1 base removed from V and 0 bases from J, the gap between germline ends came to 10 bases. Germline CDR1 is SGHDT and CDR2 is YYEEEE. This CDR3 contains 15 residues.